The 8 T cell receptor beta chains given below trace back to one sample, sequenced in a study of beta chain features in type 1 diabetes. Expressed TCRB transcripts were sequenced because the isolated RNA had all been reverse transcribed beforehand. The repertoire was sequenced with immunoSEQ multiplex PCR; TCRdb's copy has only in-frame clones and lacks some. The table records approximately 250,000 clones, over 8.5% of them present only once. Source material: naive CD4+ T cells from blood. The receptors stem from a woman younger than 35 in good health.

This clone appeared a few times. The J gene is TRBJ2-1, the V gene TRBV11-2; 13 bases align to TRBD2. V was pared by 5 bases and J by 6 bases, with 4 bases of the junction left unmatched. Germline V gives CDR1 SGHAT, CDR2 FQNNGV. The CDR3 sequence is 15 residues long. CDR3 nucleotides: TGTGCCAGCAGCCCCGGACTAGCGGGAGCCAATGAGCAGTTCTTC. Translation: CASSPGLAGANEQFF.

This clone was counted between two and nine times. This chain links TRBV6-5 with TRBJ2-1, with TRBD1 matching over 9 bases. V was clipped by 4 bases and J by 7 bases; unmatched bases: 8. The CDR3 is made up of 15 amino acids. The germline V gene has CDR1 MNHEY and CDR2 SVGAGI. The CDR3 is CASSSGQGSWNEQFF. The CDR3, as DNA: TGTGCCAGCAGTTCTGGACAGGGGTCCTGGAATGAGCAGTTCTTC.

This clone was recorded a few times. DNA of the CDR3: TGTGCCTGGAGTGTACGGAGGGAGCGTGGCTACACCTTC. It is translated as CAWSVRRERGYTF. The chain recombines TRBV30 with TRBJ1-2, with D unresolved. Trimming removed 0 bases from V and 7 bases from J, with 12 bases in between. Germline lookup yields CDR1 GTSNPN and CDR2 SVGIG (reference sequence). The CDR3 is made up of 13 amino acids.

About this clone: One end of the junction is discordant with germline, which a read error may explain. The V and J genes are TRBV10-3 and TRBJ1-1; weak D call: TRBD1 (6 bases). Germline V gene sequence: CDR1 ENHRY, CDR2 SYGVKD. The CDR3 loop spans 10 amino acids. CDR3 in DNA: TGCGCGACAGGGAACACTGAAGCTTTCTTT. Translating gives CATGNTEAFF.

This clone was seen a handful of times. The CDR3 sequence: CARSADMNTEAFF. CDR3 DNA sequence: TGTGCCAGAAGCGCAGATATGAACACTGAAGCTTTCTTT. This rearrangement joins TRBV2 to TRBJ1-1; no definite D call. Germline V gene lookup returns CDR1 SNHLY and CDR2 FYNNEI. Trimming removed 9 bases from V and 0 bases from J, with 11 bases in between. There are 13 residues in the CDR3.

This clone has just a few counts. The genes are TRBV28 and TRBJ2-1; TRBD2 agrees at 9 bases. The V gene's germline CDR1 is MDHEN and CDR2 SYDVKM. This CDR3 comprises 16 residues. V was pared by 6 bases and J by 2 bases, with 8 bases of the junction left unmatched. The CDR3 loop reads CASSKLAGLTYNEQFF. The CDR3 DNA follows: TGTGCCAGCAGCAAACTAGCGGGCCTTACCTACAATGAGCAGTTCTTC. Using reference TRBV28 and TRBJ2-1 for the parts outside the CDR3, the full variable domain is DVKVTQSSRYLVKRTGEKVFLECVQDMDHENMFWYRQDPGLGLRLIYFSYDVKMKEKGDIPEGYSVSREKKERFSLILESASTNQTSMYLCASSKLAGLTYNEQFFGPGTRLTVL.

This clone was counted between two and nine times. CDR3 sequence (DNA): TGCAGCGTTGCCCCTCGGGACAGAAGCTATGGCTACACCTTC. Its translation is CSVAPRDRSYGYTF. The chain employs TRBV29-1 and TRBJ1-2, with 7 bases fitting TRBD1. The CDR3 is 14 amino acids. Germline assignment: CDR1 SQVTM and CDR2 ANQGSEA. The ends lost 4 bases at V and 4 bases at J; junction bases unmatched: 9.

This clone has just a few counts. The J gene is TRBJ2-1, the V gene TRBV5-1; D is unresolved. Trimming cost V 0 bases and J 0 bases, with 7 bases left between them. There are 15 residues in the CDR3. From germline, CDR1 is SGHRS and CDR2 YFSETQ. The CDR3 bases are TGCGCCAGCAGCTTGGATCTGAGCTCCTACAATGAGCAGTTCTTC. This codes for CASSLDLSSYNEQFF.